Reported below is one T cell receptor beta chain. Its antigen is as yet unknown. This sample was taken from a study of cytomegalovirus exposure and HLA in healthy donors. The germline gives CDR1 SGDLS, CDR2 YYNGEE. V lost 4 bases, J lost 4 bases, and 9 bases stayed unmatched. The CDR3 contains 15 residues. The PCR had 60 Vbeta and 13 Jbeta primers. Sequenced by immunoSEQ multiplex PCR; TCRdb stores in-frame clones only, minus some. The data show approximately 170,000 clones, more than 60% seen once. The study's findings and limits: Follow-up analysis later connected one missense variant in DCLRE1C with trimming of TCR beta V- and J-genes.

There were likely unrecorded immune exposures, though donors were nominally healthy when sampled. This chain links TRBV9 with TRBJ1-1; TRBD1 matches at 8 bases. This clonotype was obtained from a male donor in good health and CMV-seronegative. Sequencing was performed on PBMCs. In DNA, the CDR3 is TGTGCCAGCAGCACTCCACAGGGGGGTGGCACTGAAGCTTTCTTT. It translates to CASSTPQGGGTEAFF. Supplemented by reference TRBV9 and TRBJ1-1, the full variable domain reads DSGVTQTPKHLITATGQRVTLRCSPRSGDLSVYWYQQSLDQGLQFLIQYYNGEERAKGNILERFSAQQFPDLHSELNLSSLELGDSALYFCASSTPQGGGTEAFFGQGTRLTVV.